This passage covers 10 T cell receptor beta chains from one sample sequenced in a study of human T cells and chemical hapten exposure. TCRdb re-derived calls from the RACE reads in MiXCR, one entry per CDR3 protein. Counted here are 150,000 to 200,000 distinct CDR3 sequences, 28% occurring once; the ten biggest clones make up 2.1%. Sample time point: patch test 3, about 24 weeks after DPC sensitization. Noted treatment: therapeutic diphenylcyclopropenone sensitization with weekly scalp DPC. The sample consisted of whole blood, taken in connection with sensitization to the hapten diphenylcyclopropenone (DPC). Receptors were obtained from a woman between 18 and 30 years old with alopecia areata. Some clones in this sample may be carry-over from other donors' samples.

This chain joins TRBV7-8 and TRBJ2-4; 7 nucleotides align to TRBD2. Trimming removed 1 base from V and 2 bases from J; junction bases left unmatched: 2. The length of the CDR3 is 15 residues. Per the germline V gene, CDR1 is SGHVS and CDR2 is FQNEAQ. The CDR3 region has the DNA TGTGCCAGCAGCTTAGGGGGGGGGTCCAAAAACATTCAGTACTTC. Translation gives CASSLGGGSKNIQYF.

The chain employs TRBV5-8 and TRBJ2-1; 9 bases map to TRBD2. Germline CDR1 reads SGHTS; CDR2 reads YDEGEE. The junction had 16 bases not matched to a gene; V was cut back by 7 bases and J by 5 bases. The CDR3 loop spans 17 amino acids. DNA for the CDR3: TGTGCCAGCTTCTGGAGCGTTCCGGGACTAGCAGACAATGAGCAGTTCTTC. This encodes CASFWSVPGLADNEQFF.

J is TRBJ1-2 and V is TRBV11-2; TRBD1 matches 7 bases. Germline lookup yields CDR1 SGHAT and CDR2 FQNNGV. V lost 4 bases to trimming and J lost 5 bases; unmatched junction nucleotides: 7. The CDR3 is 14 residues long. CDR3 loop: CASSSQGIPYGYTF. The CDR3 region has the DNA TGTGCCAGCAGCTCACAGGGGATTCCATATGGCTACACCTTC.

This clonotype was recorded many times. This chain connects TRBV5-1 to TRBJ1-6; D not certain. The germline gives CDR1 SGHRS, CDR2 YFSETQ. Trimming pared 2 bases from V and 4 bases from J, leaving 7 bases between. The CDR3 runs to 14 residues. The CDR3 DNA sequence: TGCGCCAGCAGCTTAGACATATATAATTCACCCCTCCACTTT. Its translation: CASSLDIYNSPLHF.

The chain recombines TRBV29-1 with TRBJ2-5; D gene unclear. Per the germline V gene, CDR1 is SQVTM and CDR2 is ANQGSEA. The CDR3 sequence is 16 residues long. V was trimmed by 2 bases and J by 4 bases, leaving 20 bases between them. CDR3 sequence reads: CSVEWSRVAERETQYF. DNA of the CDR3: TGCAGCGTTGAATGGAGTCGAGTAGCCGAACGAGAGACCCAGTACTTC.

In its sample, this clonotype was seen a few times. This chain uses TRBV9 with TRBJ2-7; D ambiguous. The CDR3 spans 11 residues. Germline CDR1 and CDR2: SGDLS and YYNGEE. The ends were cut back, 7 bases at V and 7 bases at J, with 12 bases in the middle. In nucleotides, the CDR3 is TGTGCCAGCGGTAGGGCTGAAGAGCAGTACTTC. It codes for CASGRAEEQYF.

The sample holds a few counts of this clonotype. The chain combines TRBV9 with TRBJ2-3, with a possible D match to TRBD1 (6 bases). The CDR3 length is 15 residues. V gave up 2 bases and J gave up 5 bases, with 15 bases separating them. Germline V gene data show CDR1 as SGDLS and CDR2 as YYNGEE. The CDR3, as DNA: TGTGCCAGCAGCGTGAGCAGGGGCCTTGGAGATACGCAGTATTTT. As protein: CASSVSRGLGDTQYF.

This clonotype came up many times. The chain is built from TRBV3-1 and TRBJ1-2; maybe TRBD1 (5 bases). CDR1 and CDR2 from the germline V gene are LGHDT and YNNKEL (reference sequence). V lost 2 bases and J lost 8, with 15 bases in between. CDR3 length: 14 amino acids. CDR3: CASSQSSGTKGYTF. Here the CDR3 DNA reads TGTGCCAGCAGCCAATCTTCCGGGACGAAGGGCTACACCTTC.

This clonotype came up a few times. This sequence joins TRBV7-2 and TRBJ2-7; 8 bases map to TRBD2. This CDR3 spans 11 amino acids. The trim removed 5 bases at V and 6 bases at J, leaving 0 bases unmatched. Germline V gene sequence: CDR1 SGHTA, CDR2 FQGNSA. CDR3 bases: TGTGCCAGCAGCCGGGGGGGCGAGCAGTACTTC. It is translated as CASSRGGEQYF.

The chain employs TRBV20-1 and TRBJ2-5; TRBD2 matches 11 bases. Germline CDR1 reads DFQATT; CDR2 reads SNEGSKA (reference sequence). This CDR3 is 15 amino acids long. Trimming at V came to 5 bases and at J to 2 bases, leaving 7 bases not matched to a gene. The CDR3 spells CSAVRTSGSQETQYF. CDR3 coding DNA: TGCAGTGCTGTTCGGACTAGCGGGTCTCAAGAGACCCAGTACTTC.